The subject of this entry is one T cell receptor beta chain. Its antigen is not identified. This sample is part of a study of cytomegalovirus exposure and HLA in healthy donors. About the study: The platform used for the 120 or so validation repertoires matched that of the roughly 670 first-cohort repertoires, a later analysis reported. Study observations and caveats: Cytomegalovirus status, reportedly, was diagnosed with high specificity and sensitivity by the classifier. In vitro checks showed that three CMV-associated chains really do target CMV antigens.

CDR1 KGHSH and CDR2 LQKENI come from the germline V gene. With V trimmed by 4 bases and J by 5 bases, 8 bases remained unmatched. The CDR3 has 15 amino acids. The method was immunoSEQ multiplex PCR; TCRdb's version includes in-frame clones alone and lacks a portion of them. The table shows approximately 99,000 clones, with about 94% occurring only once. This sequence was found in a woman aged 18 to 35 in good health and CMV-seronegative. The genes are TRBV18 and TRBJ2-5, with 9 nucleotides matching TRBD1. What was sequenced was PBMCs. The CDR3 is CASSRPGTGIETQYF. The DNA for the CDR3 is TGTGCCAGCTCACGGCCCGGGACAGGGATCGAGACCCAGTACTTC.